This TCR beta chain came from a study of blood T cell repertoires in COVID-19. Whole-study context: The study drew acute and convalescent COVID-19 samples from the United States, Italy and Spain. Nucleic acid was either cDNA or gDNA, and it came from T cells, B-cell-depleted T cells, or PBMCs.

Repertoires were generated with immunoSEQ multiplex PCR, while TCRdb's copy carries only in-frame clones and drops some. This repertoire shows roughly 210,000 clones, around 89% found once; its top ten account for more than 1.5%. Trimming took 5 bases from V and 5 from J; bases not matched to a gene: 2. The CDR3 runs 14 residues. CDR1 is LGHNT and CDR2 is FRNRAP in the germline V gene. This sequence was found in a man aged 65-85 years with acute or convalescent COVID-19. The rearrangement joins TRBV12-5 to TRBJ2-1; the match to TRBD2 covers 11 bases. Sequencing used peripheral blood. As DNA, the CDR3 is TGTGCTAGTGGTAAGGGACTAGCGGACAATGAGCAGTTCTTC. Translating it yields CASGKGLADNEQFF.